This T cell receptor (beta chain) appears in the sequencing data of a study of cytotoxic CD8 clonotypes in ibrutinib-treated CLL. V lost 1 base, J lost 1 base, and 6 bases lay in between. Germline values: CDR1 SEHNR, CDR2 FQNEAQ (reference sequence). The CDR3 runs to 14 residues. The assay was immunoSEQ multiplex PCR, and TCRdb's table has in-frame clones only and misses some. The sample lists 100,000 to 150,000 clones, roughly 88% occurring once. The sequence was obtained from a human donor with chronic lymphocytic leukemia. The source material was PBMCs, sampled after 24 months of ibrutinib treatment. The rearrangement links TRBV7-9 to TRBJ2-3; D may be TRBD1 (6 bases). The DNA of the CDR3 is TGTGCCAGCAGCTTAGGGGGGCGCACAGATACGCAGTATTTT. This translates into CASSLGGRTDTQYF.